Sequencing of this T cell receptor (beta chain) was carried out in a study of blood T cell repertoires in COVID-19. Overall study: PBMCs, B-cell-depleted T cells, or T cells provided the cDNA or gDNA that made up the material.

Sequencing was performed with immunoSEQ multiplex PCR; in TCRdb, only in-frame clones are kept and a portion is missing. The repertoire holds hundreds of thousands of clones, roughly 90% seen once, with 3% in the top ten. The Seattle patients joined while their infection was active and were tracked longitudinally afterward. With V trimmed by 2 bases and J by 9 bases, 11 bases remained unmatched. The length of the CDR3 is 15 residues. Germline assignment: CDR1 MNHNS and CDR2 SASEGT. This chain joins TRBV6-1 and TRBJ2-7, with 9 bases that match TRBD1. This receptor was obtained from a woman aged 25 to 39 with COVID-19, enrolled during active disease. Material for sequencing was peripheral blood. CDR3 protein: CASSELGTGTLGQYF. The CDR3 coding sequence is TGTGCCAGCAGTGAATTGGGGACAGGGACGTTAGGGCAGTACTTC.